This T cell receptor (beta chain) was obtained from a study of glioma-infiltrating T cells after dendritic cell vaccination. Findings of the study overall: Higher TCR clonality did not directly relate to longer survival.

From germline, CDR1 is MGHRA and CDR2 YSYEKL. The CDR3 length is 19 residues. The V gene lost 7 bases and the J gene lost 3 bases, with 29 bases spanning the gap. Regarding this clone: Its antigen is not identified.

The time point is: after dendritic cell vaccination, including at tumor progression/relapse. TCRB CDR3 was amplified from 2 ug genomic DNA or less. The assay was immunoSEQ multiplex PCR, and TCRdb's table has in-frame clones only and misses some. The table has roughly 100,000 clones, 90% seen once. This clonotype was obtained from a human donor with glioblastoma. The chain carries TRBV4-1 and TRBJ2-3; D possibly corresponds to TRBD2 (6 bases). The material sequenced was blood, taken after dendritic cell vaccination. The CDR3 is CASTPGFAGLLSGTDTQYF. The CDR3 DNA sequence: TGCGCCAGCACGCCCGGGTTTGCGGGGCTTCTTTCCGGGACAGATACGCAGTATTTT.